Reported below is one T cell receptor (beta chain). V lost 0 bases and J 7 bases, leaving 10 bases between the germline ends. Germline CDR1 reads SEHNR; CDR2 reads FQNEAQ (reference sequence). This CDR3 comprises 15 residues. This specimen comes from a study of blood T cell repertoires in COVID-19. For the study at large: PBMCs, B-cell-depleted T cells, or T cells were the source of the cDNA or gDNA that made up the material.

Using immunoSEQ multiplex PCR, the repertoire was profiled, and TCRdb retains in-frame clones only, with some absent. The sample holds about 120,000 clones, approximately 87% seen once. This sequence was found in a woman between 65 and 79 years old with acute or convalescent COVID-19. Input material: peripheral blood. The chain recombines TRBV7-9 with TRBJ1-6, with D perhaps TRBD1 (5 bases). The CDR3 loop is CASSLAGEENSPLHF. The CDR3 DNA follows: TGTGCCAGCAGCTTAGCGGGGGAGGAGAATTCACCCCTCCACTTT.